Presented here are 4 T cell receptor beta chains from one specimen sequenced in a study of blood T cell repertoires in COVID-19 (dated by TCRdb to the early 2020s). The library was prepared using the immunoSEQ multiplex PCR assay. TCRdb obtained this table from immuneACCESS and retained in-frame rearrangements with V and J assigned. These tables miss some clones; where compared with another copy, unresolved V genes account for less than half of the shortfall, and the remainder is unexplained. This sample holds just over 80,000 clones; about 70% were observed only once. Around 20% of the sample is in the top ten clones. Sequenced: peripheral blood. The receptors were sampled from a woman older than 75 with active or convalescent COVID-19.

This clone was detected only a few times. The rearrangement uses TRBV5-6 and TRBJ2-7; perhaps TRBD1 as D (6 bases). V was cut by 1 base and J by 3 bases, with 8 bases left in between. Germline V gene lookup returns CDR1 SGHDT and CDR2 YYEEEE. The length of the CDR3 is 13 residues. The CDR3 region has the DNA TGTGCCAGCAGCTTGTTGACAGGCTACGAGCAGTACTTC. It is translated as CASSLLTGYEQYF.

The chain is built from TRBV18 and TRBJ2-2; D not resolved. Trimming removed 5 bases at V and 5 bases at J, with 9 bases between. CDR1 is KGHSH and CDR2 is LQKENI in the germline V gene. This CDR3 contains 13 residues. CDR3 sequence: CASSSSQTGELFF. The DNA for the CDR3 is TGTGCCAGCTCATCATCACAGACCGGGGAGCTGTTTTTT.

This chain links TRBV9 with TRBJ2-7, with D maybe TRBD2 (5 bases). Trimming took 3 bases from V and 2 from J, leaving 12 bases between them. The CDR3 sequence is 14 residues long. Germline lookup yields CDR1 SGDLS and CDR2 YYNGEE. CDR3 amino acids: CASSGTGLPYEQYF. The CDR3 DNA follows: TGTGCCAGCAGCGGAACCGGACTTCCCTACGAGCAGTACTTC.

This rearrangement joins TRBV27 to TRBJ1-4; D may be TRBD1 (5 bases). CDR1 MNHEY and CDR2 SMNVEV come from the germline V gene (reference sequence). CDR3 length equals 15 residues. Trimming removed 3 bases from V and 7 bases from J, with 15 bases in between. CDR3 bases: TGTGCCAGCAGTTTTAATGGGGCTAAAGGTGAAAAACTGTTTTTT. Its translation: CASSFNGAKGEKLFF.